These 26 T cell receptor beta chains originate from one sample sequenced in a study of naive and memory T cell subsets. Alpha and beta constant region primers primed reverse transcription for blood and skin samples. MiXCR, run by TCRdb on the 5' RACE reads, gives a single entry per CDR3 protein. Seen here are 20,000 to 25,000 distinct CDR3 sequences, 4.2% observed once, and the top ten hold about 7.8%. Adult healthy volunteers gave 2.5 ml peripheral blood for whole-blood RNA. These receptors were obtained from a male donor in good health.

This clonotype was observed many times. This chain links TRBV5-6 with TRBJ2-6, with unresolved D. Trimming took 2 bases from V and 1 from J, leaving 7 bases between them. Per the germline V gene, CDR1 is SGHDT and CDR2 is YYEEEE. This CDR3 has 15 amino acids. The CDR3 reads CASSFTGSGANVLTF. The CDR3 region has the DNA TGTGCCAGCAGCTTCACCGGGTCTGGGGCCAACGTCCTGACTTTC.

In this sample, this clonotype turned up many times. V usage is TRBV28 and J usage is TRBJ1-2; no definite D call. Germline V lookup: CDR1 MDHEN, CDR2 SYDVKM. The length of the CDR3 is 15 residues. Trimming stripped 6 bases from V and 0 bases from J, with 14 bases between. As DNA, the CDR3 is TGTGCCAGCAGCGGCACGGGGAAAGCTAACTATGGCTACACCTTC. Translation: CASSGTGKANYGYTF.

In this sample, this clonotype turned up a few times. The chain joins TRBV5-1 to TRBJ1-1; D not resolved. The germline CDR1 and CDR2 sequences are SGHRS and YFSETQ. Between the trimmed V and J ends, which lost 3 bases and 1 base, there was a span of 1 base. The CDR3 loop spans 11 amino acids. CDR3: CASSSNTEAFF. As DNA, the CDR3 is TGCGCCAGCAGCTCGAACACTGAAGCTTTCTTT.

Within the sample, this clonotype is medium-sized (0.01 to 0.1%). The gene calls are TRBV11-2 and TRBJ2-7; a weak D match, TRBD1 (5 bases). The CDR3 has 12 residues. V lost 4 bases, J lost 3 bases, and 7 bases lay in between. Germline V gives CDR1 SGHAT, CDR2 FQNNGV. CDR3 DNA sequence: TGTGCCAGCAGCTCAACAGGCTACGAGCAGTACTTC. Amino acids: CASSSTGYEQYF.

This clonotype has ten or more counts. In DNA, the CDR3 is TGTGCCAGCAGTGCATTAGGACAGGGGAACACTGAAGCTTTCTTT. This encodes CASSALGQGNTEAFF. The rearrangement links TRBV12-3 or TRBV12-4 to TRBJ1-1; 8 positions agree with TRBD1. Losses at the gene ends were 5 bases for V and 1 base for J; bases not matched to a gene: 6. The CDR3 spans 15 residues.

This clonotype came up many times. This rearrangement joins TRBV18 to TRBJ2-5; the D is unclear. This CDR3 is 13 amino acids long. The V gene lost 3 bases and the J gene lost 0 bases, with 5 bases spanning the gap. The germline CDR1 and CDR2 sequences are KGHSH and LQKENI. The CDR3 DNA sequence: TGTGCCAGCTCACCCGGATACCAAGAGACCCAGTACTTC. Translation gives CASSPGYQETQYF.

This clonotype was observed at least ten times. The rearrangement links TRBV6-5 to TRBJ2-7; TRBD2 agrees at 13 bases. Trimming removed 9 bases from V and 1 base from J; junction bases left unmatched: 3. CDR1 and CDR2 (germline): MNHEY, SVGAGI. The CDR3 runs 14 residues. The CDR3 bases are TGTGCCAGTGGACTAGCGGGAGTGTCCTACGAGCAGTACTTC. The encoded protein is CASGLAGVSYEQYF.

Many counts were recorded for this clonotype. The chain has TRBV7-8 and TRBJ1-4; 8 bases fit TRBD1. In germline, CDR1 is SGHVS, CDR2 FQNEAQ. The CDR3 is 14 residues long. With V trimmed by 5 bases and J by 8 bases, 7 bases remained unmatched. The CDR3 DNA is TGTGCCAGCAGCCCAGGACAGGGAGGGGAAAAACTGTTTTTT. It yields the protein CASSPGQGGEKLFF.

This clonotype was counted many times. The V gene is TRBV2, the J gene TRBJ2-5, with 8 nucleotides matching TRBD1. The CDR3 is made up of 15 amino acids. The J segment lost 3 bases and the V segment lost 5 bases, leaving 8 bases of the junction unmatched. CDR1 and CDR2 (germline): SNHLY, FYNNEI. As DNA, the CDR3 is TGTGCCAGCAGTCGGACAGGGTGGCGCAAAGAGACCCAGTACTTC. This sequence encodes CASSRTGWRKETQYF.

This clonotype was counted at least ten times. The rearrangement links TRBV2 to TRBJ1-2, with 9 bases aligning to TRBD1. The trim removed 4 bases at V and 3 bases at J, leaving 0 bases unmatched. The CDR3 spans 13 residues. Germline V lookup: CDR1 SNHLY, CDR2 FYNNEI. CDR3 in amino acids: CASSGQGDYGYTF. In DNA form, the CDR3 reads TGTGCCAGCAGTGGACAGGGGGACTATGGCTACACCTTC.

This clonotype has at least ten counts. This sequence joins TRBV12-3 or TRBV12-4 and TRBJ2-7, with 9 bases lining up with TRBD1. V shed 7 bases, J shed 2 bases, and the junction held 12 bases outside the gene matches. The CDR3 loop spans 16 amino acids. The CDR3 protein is CASTSLTGGEAYEQYF. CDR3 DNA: TGTGCCAGCACTTCGTTGACAGGGGGAGAGGCCTACGAGCAGTACTTC.

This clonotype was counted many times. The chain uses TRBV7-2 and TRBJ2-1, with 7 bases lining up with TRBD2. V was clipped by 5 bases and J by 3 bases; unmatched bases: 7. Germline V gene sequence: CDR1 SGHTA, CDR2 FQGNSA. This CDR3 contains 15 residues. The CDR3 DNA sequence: TGTGCCAGCAGCCCCGAGGCGGGGGTCTACAATGAGCAGTTCTTC. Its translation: CASSPEAGVYNEQFF.

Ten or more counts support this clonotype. CDR3 in amino acids: CASSRGYGQTNEQFF. Here the CDR3 DNA reads TGTGCCAGCAGCCGGGGGTACGGACAGACAAATGAGCAGTTCTTC. The chain is built from TRBV5-6 and TRBJ2-1; D may correspond to TRBD1 or TRBD2 (6 bases each). This CDR3 contains 15 residues. V gave up 4 bases and J gave up 7 bases, with 18 bases separating them. Per germline, CDR1 SGHDT and CDR2 YYEEEE.

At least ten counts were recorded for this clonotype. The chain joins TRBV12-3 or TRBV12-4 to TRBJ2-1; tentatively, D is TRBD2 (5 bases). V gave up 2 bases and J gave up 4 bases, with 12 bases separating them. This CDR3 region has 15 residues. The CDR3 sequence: CASSLNRPGYNEQFF. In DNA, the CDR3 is TGTGCCAGCAGTTTAAACAGACCGGGGTACAATGAGCAGTTCTTC.

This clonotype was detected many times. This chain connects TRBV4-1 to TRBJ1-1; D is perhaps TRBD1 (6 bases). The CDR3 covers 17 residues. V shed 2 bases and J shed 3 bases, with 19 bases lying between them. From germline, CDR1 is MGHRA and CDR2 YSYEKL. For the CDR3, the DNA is TGCGCCAGCAGCCAAACAAGGGGGGCGGATTTGTACACTGAAGCTTTCTTT. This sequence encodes CASSQTRGADLYTEAFF.

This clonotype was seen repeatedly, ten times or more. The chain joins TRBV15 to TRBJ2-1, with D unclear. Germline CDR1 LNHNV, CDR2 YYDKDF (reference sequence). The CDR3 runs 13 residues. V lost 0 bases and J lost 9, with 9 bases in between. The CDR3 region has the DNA TGTGCCACCAGCAGAGACTATAAGTCTGAGCAGTTCTTC. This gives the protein CATSRDYKSEQFF.

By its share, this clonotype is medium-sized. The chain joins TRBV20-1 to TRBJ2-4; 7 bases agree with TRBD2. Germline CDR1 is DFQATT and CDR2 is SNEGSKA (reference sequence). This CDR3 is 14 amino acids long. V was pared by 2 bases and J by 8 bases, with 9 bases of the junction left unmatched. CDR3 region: CSARKAGDLDIQYF. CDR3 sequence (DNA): TGCAGTGCTAGAAAGGCGGGGGATCTAGACATTCAGTACTTC.

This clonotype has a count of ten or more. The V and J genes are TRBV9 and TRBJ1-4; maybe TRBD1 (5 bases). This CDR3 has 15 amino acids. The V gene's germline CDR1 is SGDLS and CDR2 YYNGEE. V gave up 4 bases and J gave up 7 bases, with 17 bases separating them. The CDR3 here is CASSPRPDGGEKLFF. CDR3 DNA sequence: TGTGCCAGCAGCCCGCGACCCGACGGGGGTGAAAAACTGTTTTTT.

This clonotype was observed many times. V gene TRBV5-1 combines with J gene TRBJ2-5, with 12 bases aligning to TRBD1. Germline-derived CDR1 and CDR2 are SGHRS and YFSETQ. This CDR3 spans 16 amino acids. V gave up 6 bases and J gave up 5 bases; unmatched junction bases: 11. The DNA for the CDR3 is TGCGCCAGCACCCCGTTTGGGACAGGGGGCCGGGAGACCCAGTACTTC. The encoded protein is CASTPFGTGGRETQYF.

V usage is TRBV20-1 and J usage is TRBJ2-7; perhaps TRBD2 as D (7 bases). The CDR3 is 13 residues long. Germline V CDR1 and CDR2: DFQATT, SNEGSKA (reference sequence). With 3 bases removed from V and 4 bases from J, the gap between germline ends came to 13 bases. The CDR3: CSARGGLEYEQYF. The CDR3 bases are TGCAGTGCTAGGGGGGGGCTGGAATACGAGCAGTACTTC.

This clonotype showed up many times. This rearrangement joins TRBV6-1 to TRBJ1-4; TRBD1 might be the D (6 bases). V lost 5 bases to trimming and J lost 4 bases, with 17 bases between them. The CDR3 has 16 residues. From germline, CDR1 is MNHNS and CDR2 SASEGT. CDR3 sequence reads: CASSLPGVPDNEKLFF. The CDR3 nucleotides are TGTGCCAGCAGTCTCCCAGGGGTGCCCGATAATGAAAAACTGTTTTTT.

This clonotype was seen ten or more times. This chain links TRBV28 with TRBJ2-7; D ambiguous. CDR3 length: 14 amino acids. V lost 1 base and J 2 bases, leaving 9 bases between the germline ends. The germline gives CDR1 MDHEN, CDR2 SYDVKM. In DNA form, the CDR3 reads TGTGCCAGCAGTTTATCTGGCAGCCCCTACGAGCAGTACTTC. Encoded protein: CASSLSGSPYEQYF.

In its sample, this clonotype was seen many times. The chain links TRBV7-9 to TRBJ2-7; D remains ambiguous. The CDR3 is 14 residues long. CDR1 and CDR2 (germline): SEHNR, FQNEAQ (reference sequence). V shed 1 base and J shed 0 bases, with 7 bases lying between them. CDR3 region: CASSLGQSSYEQYF. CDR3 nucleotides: TGTGCCAGCAGCTTAGGCCAGAGCTCCTACGAGCAGTACTTC.

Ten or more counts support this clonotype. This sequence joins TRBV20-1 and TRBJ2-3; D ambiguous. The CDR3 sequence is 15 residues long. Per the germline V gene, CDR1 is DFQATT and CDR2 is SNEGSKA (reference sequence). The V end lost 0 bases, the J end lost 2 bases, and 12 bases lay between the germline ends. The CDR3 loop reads CSARDPSWFTDTQYF. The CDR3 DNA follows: TGCAGTGCTAGAGATCCCTCTTGGTTCACAGATACGCAGTATTTT.

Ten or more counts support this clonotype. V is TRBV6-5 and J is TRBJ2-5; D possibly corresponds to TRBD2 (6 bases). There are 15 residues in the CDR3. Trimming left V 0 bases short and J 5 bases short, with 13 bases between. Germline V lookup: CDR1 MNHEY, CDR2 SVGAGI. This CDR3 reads CASSYSMGRSETQYF. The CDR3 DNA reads TGTGCCAGCAGTTACTCGATGGGGAGGTCGGAGACCCAGTACTTC.

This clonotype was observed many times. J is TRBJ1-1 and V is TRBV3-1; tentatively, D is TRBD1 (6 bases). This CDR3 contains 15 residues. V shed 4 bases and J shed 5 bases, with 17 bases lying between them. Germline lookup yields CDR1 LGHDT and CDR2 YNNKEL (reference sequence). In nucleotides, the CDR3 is TGTGCCAGCAGCCTTACCGGGGGCGCGAGAACTGAAGCTTTCTTT. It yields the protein CASSLTGGARTEAFF.